This T cell receptor (beta chain) was profiled in a study of T cell responses to AZD1222 COVID-19 vaccine (dated by TCRdb to the early 2020s). With regard to the full study: Because spike-specific TCR depth and breadth did not differ between the two schedules, AZD1222 recipients who got a second dose at roughly 4 weeks were pooled with those who got a second dose at roughly 12 weeks. A total of roughly 240 trial participants underwent TCR sequencing, of whom 200 to 220 received two doses of AZD1222 and some 25 received two doses of the MenACWY control vaccine. Trial participants were enrolled into age subgroups of 18-55, 56-69 and 70-plus years, which contained around 150, 29 and 61 TCR-sequenced participants, respectively.

The time point label for this specimen denotes: baseline before first vaccination. The vaccinee samples were drawn from two UK trials, COV001 and COV002, one of which was a single-blind randomized controlled phase 2/3 trial testing AZD1222 (ChAdOx1 nCoV-19) in healthy adults. Trial participant PBMC samples were collected at day 0 and day 28 after the second dose for TCRbeta chain sequencing. Via the germline V gene (reference sequence), CDR1 is WNHNN and CDR2 SYGVQD. Trimming removed 8 bases from V and 7 bases from J, leaving 12 bases between the germline ends. The CDR3 covers 13 residues, taking in both the cysteine and the phenylalanine. Only the CDR3 DNA stays, 39 bases, in frame from base 1. A single count supports this clone. Its antigen is unknown. No base quality information exists; no much larger clone differs at one position. The CDR3 regions of human TCRbeta chains were analyzed by immunosequencing. Per the original workflow: TCRs in the repertoires were compared against a reference library of SARS-CoV-2-specific TCRs that had been generated with the MIRA antigen-specificity platform. Breadth was defined as the fraction of unique TCRs that were SARS-CoV-2-associated. Depth was defined as the fraction of total T cells that were SARS-CoV-2-associated. Using the MIRA data, each spike-specific TCR was mapped to the spike region that the TCR reacts to and placed in a CD4 or CD8 class. Log10-transformed breadth and depth values were compared by one-way ANOVA with Sidak's multiple comparisons tests. TCRdb limited this immuneACCESS table to in-frame rearrangements with V and J called. A share of clones is missing; checked studies link under half to unresolved V genes, and the rest is unexplained. V and J calls and clone size are copied from that table; D and trimming were computed from the DNA. The sample includes over 45,000 clones, with 65% to 80% observed a single time. The ten top clones hold around 7% of the sample.

The study at large found these results: Because no day 14 peak-response samples were available, the repertoires could be characterized only after the peak T cell response. After two AZD1222 doses, both the breadth and the depth of spike-specific TCRs were significantly higher than at day 0 and than in MenACWY recipients. Most participants were white British and females outnumbered males, and the authors suggested that clonal diversity may have been underestimated. Conclusions about previously exposed vaccinees are limited, since just 6 or 7 AZD1222 recipients were seropositive for SARS-CoV-2 at baseline. In the small 56-69-year group, the increase in depth fell short of significance, most likely because of low power. Vaccine-associated CD4 TCRs spanned the whole spike protein, with dominant responses in regions 160-218 and 743-854. Reportedly, close to half of the unique spike-specific TCRs recognized epitopes lying outside the regions that are mutated in the B.1.351 and B.1.1.7 variants.

The chain links TRBV10-1 with TRBJ1-6, with TRBD1 tentatively as D gene (6 bases match). The sample in question was peripheral blood, obtained on day 0 of AZD1222 vaccination. The TCR was taken from an adult in good health. The nucleotides read TGCGCCAGCGCTCGAGGGGGAAATTCACCCCTCCACTTT. It specifies CASARGGNSPLHF.